This record looks at one TCR beta chain sequence and its context. The sample belongs to a study of identifying expanded T cells in peripheral blood. CDR1 and CDR2 from the germline V gene are MNHEY and SVGAGI. The CDR3 runs to 14 residues. V was cut by 6 bases and J by 0 bases, with 6 bases left in between. During the collection period, no donor immune events like infections were recorded. TCRdb's table, derived via immunoSEQ multiplex PCR, lists solely in-frame clones and lacks some. The sample contains tens of thousands of clones, around 82% of which appear only once. The rearrangement uses TRBV6-5 and TRBJ1-6; D gene unclear. The specimen sequenced was blood. The clonotype was recovered from a person between 18 and 75 years old in good health. The CDR3 coding sequence is TGTGCCAGCAGCGGGAGCTCCTATAATTCACCCCTCCACTTT. Its translation is CASSGSSYNSPLHF.